One and the same sample provided the 9 T cell receptor beta chains below, sequenced in a study of blood T cell repertoires in COVID-19. The assay was immunoSEQ multiplex PCR, and TCRdb's table has in-frame clones only and misses some. The profile shows 150,000 to 200,000 clones, approximately 80% of them singletons. Sequencing used peripheral blood. The receptors were gathered from a woman aged 70-85 years with COVID-19, enrolled during active disease.

The CDR3 loop reads CASSFQGQGIRNEQFF. In nucleotides, the CDR3 is TGCGCCAGCAGCTTCCAGGGACAGGGGATCCGGAATGAGCAGTTCTTC. The rearrangement links TRBV5-1 to TRBJ2-1, with TRBD1 identical over 10 bases. The CDR3 has 16 amino acids. After removal of 2 bases from V and 7 bases from J, the junction contained 9 bases not matched to a gene. Germline lookup yields CDR1 SGHRS and CDR2 YFSETQ.

The CDR3, as DNA: TGCAGCGTTGATTGGGGGAGGGTTCCCGGGGAGCTGTTTTTT. This translates into CSVDWGRVPGELFF. V gene TRBV29-1 combines with J gene TRBJ2-2; 7 bases fit TRBD2. Germline V gene lookup returns CDR1 SQVTM and CDR2 ANQGSEA. V shed 3 bases and J 6 bases; nucleotides not matched to a gene: 7. The CDR3 consists of 14 residues.

The CDR3 sequence is CASRGERGSYNEQFF. The CDR3 coding sequence is TGTGCCAGCAGGGGTGAGCGGGGGAGTTACAATGAGCAGTTCTTC. The V call is TRBV3-1 (or the pseudogene TRBV3-2), the J call TRBJ2-1; 8 bases fit TRBD2. The trim removed 6 bases at V and 4 bases at J, leaving 8 bases unmatched. The CDR3 spans 15 residues. From germline, CDR1 is LGHDT and CDR2 YNNKEL (reference sequence).

The rearrangement uses TRBV2 and TRBJ1-5; D is undetermined. CDR1 SNHLY and CDR2 FYNNEI come from the germline V gene. The CDR3 has 14 residues. The V end lost 3 bases, the J end lost 2 bases, and 8 bases lay between the germline ends. CDR3 coding DNA: TGTGCCAGCAGTGACGGGGAACGCAATCAGCCCCAGCATTTT. The encoded protein is CASSDGERNQPQHF.

The chain employs TRBV5-8 and TRBJ2-3; 14 bases agree with TRBD2. Germline V lookup: CDR1 SGHTS, CDR2 YDEGEE. Trimming at V came to 4 bases and at J to 6 bases, leaving 7 bases not matched to a gene. The CDR3 runs to 16 residues. DNA of the CDR3: TGTGCCAGCAGCCCCGGGACTAGCGGGAGAATGGATACGCAGTATTTT. As protein: CASSPGTSGRMDTQYF.

The chain combines TRBV5-8 with TRBJ2-7; 9 nucleotides line up with TRBD1. The germline gives CDR1 SGHTS, CDR2 YDEGEE. The trim removed 2 bases at V and 4 bases at J, leaving 4 bases unmatched. The CDR3 contains 14 residues. The CDR3 protein is CASSFRTGAYEQYF. The CDR3 coding sequence is TGTGCCAGCAGCTTTAGGACAGGGGCGTACGAGCAGTACTTC.

The chain employs TRBV2 and TRBJ2-7; D might be TRBD2 (6 bases). Germline lookup yields CDR1 SNHLY and CDR2 FYNNEI. The CDR3 is 15 amino acids. Trimming shortened V by 3 bases and J by 0 bases, and 12 bases separated the two germline ends. The CDR3 sequence is CASSDAGPDSYEQYF. The CDR3 coding sequence is TGTGCCAGCAGTGATGCGGGGCCAGACTCCTACGAGCAGTACTTC.

The J gene is TRBJ2-2, the V gene TRBV28; D is uncertain. The CDR3 extends over 13 amino acids. Germline values: CDR1 MDHEN, CDR2 SYDVKM. Trimming took off 2 bases at V and 4 bases at J, with 5 bases between the two ends. The CDR3 loop reads CASSLRSTGELFF. CDR3 bases: TGTGCCAGCAGTTTAAGGAGCACCGGGGAGCTGTTTTTT.

The genes are TRBV18 and TRBJ1-2, with 7 bases aligning to TRBD1. The CDR3 length is 16 residues. V trimming: 0 bases; J trimming: 4 bases; junction bases outside the gene matches: 8. Germline V lookup: CDR1 KGHSH, CDR2 LQKENI. The CDR3 loop reads CASSPPGEGAPYGYTF. CDR3 coding DNA: TGTGCCAGCTCACCACCGGGCGAGGGGGCCCCCTATGGCTACACCTTC.